Below are 14 T cell receptor beta chains sequenced from a single sample in a study of graft-versus-host responses after intestinal transplantation. The assay was immunoSEQ multiplex PCR, and TCRdb's table has in-frame clones only and misses some. The sample has 130,000 to 150,000 clones; about 90% are singletons. Their target antigens are unknown. Sample: unstimulated CD4+ T cells sorted from spleen or lymph node cells, taken before intestinal transplant. The receptors were gathered from a human donor who received an intestinal transplant.

This chain joins TRBV19 and TRBJ1-5; D unresolved. The CDR3 spans 17 residues. CDR1 and CDR2 (germline): LNHDA, SQIVND (reference sequence). Trimming left V 3 bases short and J 0 bases short, with 15 bases between. The CDR3 nucleotides are TGTGCCAGTAGTATCGGGCAGGTCCCCTATAGCAATCAGCCCCAGCATTTT. It specifies CASSIGQVPYSNQPQHF. The full variable domain, with the rest looked up from reference TRBV19 and TRBJ1-5, is DGGITQSPKYLFRKEGQNVTLSCEQNLNHDAMYWYRQDPGQGLRLIYYSQIVNDFQKGDIAEGYSVSREKKESFPLTVTSAQKNPTAFYLCASSIGQVPYSNQPQHFGDGTRLSIL.

This chain uses TRBV30 with TRBJ2-6, with TRBD1 matching 9 bases. This CDR3 is 17 amino acids long. Germline loops: CDR1 GTSNPN, CDR2 SVGIG (reference sequence). The V gene end was trimmed by 1 base and the J gene end by 4 bases; junction bases not matched to a gene: 8. For the CDR3, the DNA is TGTGCCTGGAGTGGACGGGGACAGGGTTCAGGGGCCAACGTCCTGACTTTC. It codes for CAWSGRGQGSGANVLTF.

The chain recombines TRBV11-2 with TRBJ2-5; 8 nucleotides agree with TRBD2. This CDR3 spans 13 amino acids. Germline CDR1 SGHAT, CDR2 FQNNGV. V shed 5 bases and J 4 bases; nucleotides not matched to a gene: 3. CDR3 DNA: TGTGCCAGCAGCCGCGGGAGGTTAGAGACCCAGTACTTC. Translated, it gives CASSRGRLETQYF.

This chain connects TRBV5-1 to TRBJ2-3; TRBD2 matches 16 bases. Per germline, CDR1 SGHRS and CDR2 YFSETQ. With 4 bases clipped from V and 2 bases from J, the junction kept 7 bases outside the gene matches. The CDR3 runs to 18 residues. DNA of the CDR3: TGCGCCAGCAGCGTACCGGGACTAGCGGGAGGGGACACAGATACGCAGTATTTT. Its translation: CASSVPGLAGGDTDTQYF.

The gene calls are TRBV6-1 and TRBJ2-7; 8 bases are shared with TRBD1. CDR3 length equals 14 residues. V lost 3 bases and J lost 4; bases outside the gene matches: 5. The germline CDR1 and CDR2 sequences are MNHNS and SASEGT. In nucleotides, the CDR3 is TGTGCCAGCAGTGACAGGGGGCTAACTTACGAGCAGTACTTC. Translating gives CASSDRGLTYEQYF.

The chain joins TRBV11-3 to TRBJ2-7; D ambiguous. The germline gives CDR1 SGHNT, CDR2 YENEEA. This CDR3 comprises 14 residues. V was clipped by 2 bases and J by 2 bases, with 10 bases between them. CDR3: CASSLWLITYEQYF. For the CDR3, the DNA is TGTGCCAGCAGCTTATGGCTGATAACCTACGAGCAGTACTTC.

V is TRBV9 and J is TRBJ2-3; TRBD2 aligns across 9 bases. The CDR3 sequence is 17 residues long. CDR1 is SGDLS and CDR2 is YYNGEE in the germline V gene. The V and J ends lost 0 bases and 0 bases, in that order; junction bases with no gene match: 5. The CDR3 here is CASSVEAGGTSTDTQYF. The CDR3 bases are TGTGCCAGCAGCGTAGAGGCGGGAGGGACTAGCACAGATACGCAGTATTTT.

The chain employs TRBV6-1 and TRBJ1-6; D possibly corresponds to TRBD1 (5 bases). V was pared by 6 bases and J by 7 bases, with 13 bases between. CDR1 and CDR2 from the germline V gene are MNHNS and SASEGT. The CDR3 has 14 amino acids. CDR3 nucleotide sequence: TGTGCCAGCAGGAAGGGGCGGGAGAATTCACCCCTCCACTTT. Amino acid sequence: CASRKGRENSPLHF.

This clone was found once. CDR3 in DNA: TGTGCCAGCAGCTTACTAGCGGGAGGGCGTGGTGAGCAGTTCTTC. This codes for CASSLLAGGRGEQFF. The V gene is TRBV5-5, the J gene TRBJ2-1; 13 bases are a match to TRBD2. The CDR3 extends over 15 amino acids. The V gene's germline CDR1 is SGHKS and CDR2 YYEKEE (reference sequence). Unmatched junction bases numbered 5, after V lost 2 bases and J lost 9 bases.

The rearrangement links TRBV28 to TRBJ2-5, with 10 bases aligning to TRBD1. The last part of the DNA fits TRBJ2-7 better; the J call may be wrong. The CDR3 extends over 14 amino acids. Looked up from germline, CDR1 is MDHEN and CDR2 is SYDVKM. The CDR3 sequence: CASRGQGKTYEQYF. CDR3 DNA sequence: TGTGCCAGCAGGGGACAGGGGAAAACGTACGAGCAGTACTTC.

The CDR3: CASSLGDVAGELFF. For the CDR3, the DNA is TGCGCCAGCAGCTTGGGGGACGTCGCCGGGGAGCTGTTTTTT. The rearrangement uses TRBV5-1 and TRBJ2-2; the D call may be TRBD1 or TRBD2 (5 bases each). The CDR3 has 14 residues. With 0 bases removed from V and 6 bases from J, the gap between germline ends came to 9 bases. Germline loops: CDR1 SGHRS, CDR2 YFSETQ.

The genes are TRBV10-3 and TRBJ2-2, with 16 positions matching TRBD2. V was clipped by 8 bases and J by 0 bases; unmatched bases: 0. This CDR3 has 16 residues. CDR1 is ENHRY, CDR2 SYGVKD, per germline. CDR3 nucleotide sequence: TGTGCCATCGGGACTAGCGGGAGGGCGAACACCGGGGAGCTGTTTTTT. Its translation: CAIGTSGRANTGELFF.

This sequence joins TRBV6-5 and TRBJ1-2; D is ambiguous. The CDR3 sequence is 13 residues long. Germline CDR1 reads MNHEY; CDR2 reads SVGAGI. V lost 6 bases, J lost 3 bases, and 11 bases lay in between. CDR3 in DNA: TGTGCCAGCAGAGTAGATAGAGACTATGGCTACACCTTC. Translating it yields CASRVDRDYGYTF.

The chain has TRBV6-5 and TRBJ2-5, with D tentatively TRBD1 (6 bases). The J call could be wrong; TRBJ2-7 is a better fit for the DNA end. Germline assignment: CDR1 MNHEY and CDR2 SVGAGI. CDR3 length equals 14 residues. CDR3 in amino acids: CASSYDRTAYEQYF. Here the CDR3 DNA reads TGTGCCAGCAGTTACGACAGGACAGCCTACGAGCAGTACTTC.